The T cell receptor (beta chain) under discussion was sequenced for a study of cytomegalovirus exposure and HLA in healthy donors. The CDR3 consists of 11 residues. CDR1 and CDR2 (germline): DFQATT, SNEGSKA (reference sequence). V lost 0 bases and J lost 10, with 6 bases in between. The PCR contained 60 Vbeta and 13 Jbeta primers. Only in-frame clones appear in the TCRdb table, and some are missing; sequencing was by immunoSEQ multiplex PCR. The data contain 60,000 to 75,000 clones, about two thirds of them singletons. What was sequenced was PBMCs. The gene calls are TRBV20-1 and TRBJ1-4; D is uncertain. The TCR sequence derives from a woman in her 40s in good health and CMV-seropositive. The CDR3 loop reads CSARDSGKLFF. The CDR3 bases are TGCAGTGCTAGAGATAGCGGAAAACTGTTTTTT.